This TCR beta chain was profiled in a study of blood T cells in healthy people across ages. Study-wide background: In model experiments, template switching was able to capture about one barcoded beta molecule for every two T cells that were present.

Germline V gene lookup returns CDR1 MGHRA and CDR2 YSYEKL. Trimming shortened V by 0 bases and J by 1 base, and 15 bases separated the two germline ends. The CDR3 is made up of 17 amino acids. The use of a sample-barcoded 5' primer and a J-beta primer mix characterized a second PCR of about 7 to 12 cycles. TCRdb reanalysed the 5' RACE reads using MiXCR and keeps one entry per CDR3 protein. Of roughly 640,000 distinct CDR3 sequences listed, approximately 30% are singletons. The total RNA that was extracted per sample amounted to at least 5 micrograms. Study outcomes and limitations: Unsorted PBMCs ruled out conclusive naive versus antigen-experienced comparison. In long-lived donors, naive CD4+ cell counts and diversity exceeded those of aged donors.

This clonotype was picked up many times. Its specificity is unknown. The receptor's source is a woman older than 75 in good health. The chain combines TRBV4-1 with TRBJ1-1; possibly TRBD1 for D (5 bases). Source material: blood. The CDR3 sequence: CASSQDGSGAQNTEAFF. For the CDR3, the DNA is TGCGCCAGCAGCCAAGATGGTTCCGGGGCGCAGAACACTGAAGCTTTCTTT.